Presented here are 24 T cell receptor beta chains from one specimen sequenced in a study of neurological immune-mediated disorders. From the 5' RACE reads, TCRdb called clonotypes with MiXCR, one entry per CDR3 protein. The sample carries tens of thousands of distinct CDR3 sequences, roughly 7% recorded once. What was sequenced was PBMCs. The receptor set was obtained from a woman in her thirties or forties in good health.

This clonotype was picked up many times. The V gene is TRBV12-3 or TRBV12-4, the J gene TRBJ2-3; no firm D call. The V and J ends lost 6 bases and 0 bases respectively, with 7 bases between them. This CDR3 contains 13 residues. The chain's CDR3 is CASSRDSTDTQYF. The CDR3 bases are TGTGCCAGCAGCCGTGATAGCACAGATACGCAGTATTTT.

This clonotype was recorded many times. V usage is TRBV9 and J usage is TRBJ2-5, with D possibly being TRBD1 (5 bases). The CDR3 runs 14 residues. V was cut by 3 bases and J by 2 bases, with 11 bases left in between. Germline assignment: CDR1 SGDLS and CDR2 YYNGEE. In DNA form, the CDR3 reads TGTGCCAGCAGCGAGCGACAGATACAAGAGACCCAGTACTTC. Its protein product is CASSERQIQETQYF.

This clonotype was recorded many times. J is TRBJ2-1 and V is TRBV12-3 or TRBV12-4; unclear D gene. With 8 bases removed from V and 10 bases from J, the gap between germline ends came to 24 bases. The CDR3 length is 15 residues. In DNA form, the CDR3 reads TGTGCCAGCGGCTCAACCCGGACCCTACAAGACGAGCAGTTCTTC. Its protein is CASGSTRTLQDEQFF.

This clonotype was counted many times. The chain uses TRBV28 and TRBJ2-5; 10 positions match TRBD1. The CDR3 consists of 19 residues. The V segment lost 1 base and the J segment 3 bases; nucleotides outside the gene matches: 14. Germline loops: CDR1 MDHEN, CDR2 SYDVKM. For the CDR3, the DNA is TGTGCCAGCAGTTTATACGAACCGGGACAGGGGTCGGCAAAAGAGACCCAGTACTTC. It codes for CASSLYEPGQGSAKETQYF.

This clonotype was seen at least ten times. The rearrangement links TRBV5-6 to TRBJ2-2, with D uncertain. Trimming shortened V by 7 bases and J by 7 bases, and 14 bases separated the two germline ends. The CDR3 has 13 amino acids. CDR1 is SGHDT, CDR2 YYEEEE, per germline. As DNA, the CDR3 is TGTGCCAGCGGGTCCCTAGTGAACGGGGAGCTGTTTTTT. Encoded protein: CASGSLVNGELFF.

This clonotype was seen repeatedly, ten times or more. CDR3 in DNA: TGCAGTGCGACCGGTACCCCTGGGAGGGACAATGAGCAGTTCTTC. Translation: CSATGTPGRDNEQFF. The chain links TRBV20-1 to TRBJ2-1; 7 nucleotides agree with TRBD2. The trim removed 6 bases at V and 5 bases at J, leaving 13 bases unmatched. Per the germline V gene, CDR1 is DFQATT and CDR2 is SNEGSKA (reference sequence). The CDR3 has 15 residues.

This clonotype was seen a few times. The chain employs TRBV29-1 and TRBJ2-5, with TRBD2 as a possible D gene (5 bases). Germline V gives CDR1 SQVTM, CDR2 ANQGSEA. The CDR3 sequence is 17 residues long. V was trimmed by 1 base and J by 1 base, leaving 19 bases between them. In DNA, the CDR3 is TGCAGCGTTGAAGCAAGAATGATAACGGGAACCCAAGAGACCCAGTACTTC. Translated, it gives CSVEARMITGTQETQYF.

This clonotype has at least ten counts. The V gene is TRBV6-5, the J gene TRBJ1-5; D possibly corresponds to TRBD1 (6 bases). The V end was cut by 6 bases, the J end by 3 bases, with 9 bases between. Germline CDR1 is MNHEY and CDR2 is SVGAGI. This CDR3 contains 13 residues. The CDR3 nucleotides read TGTGCCAGCAGGTACAGGGACAATCAGCCCCAGCATTTT. This gives the protein CASRYRDNQPQHF.

This clonotype was seen ten or more times. The CDR3 is CSVVNSYEQYF. The CDR3 DNA sequence: TGCAGCGTTGTCAACAGCTACGAGCAGTACTTC. The V gene is TRBV29-1, the J gene TRBJ2-7; D uncertain. Between the trimmed V and J ends, which lost 4 bases and 3 bases, there was a span of 7 bases. The CDR3 has 11 residues. Germline V CDR1 and CDR2: SQVTM, ANQGSEA.

This clonotype was counted ten times or more. The gene calls are TRBV20-1 and TRBJ2-7; D remains ambiguous. Trimming shortened V by 5 bases and J by 1 base, and 6 bases separated the two germline ends. Germline V lookup: CDR1 DFQATT, CDR2 SNEGSKA (reference sequence). The CDR3 sequence is 11 residues long. CDR3 sequence: CSAYTSYEQYF. The CDR3 DNA is TGCAGTGCTTACACGTCCTACGAGCAGTACTTC.

This clonotype was observed many times. J is TRBJ2-1 and V is TRBV15, with a weak D call TRBD1 (5 bases). The length of the CDR3 is 16 residues. Germline lookup yields CDR1 LNHNV and CDR2 YYDKDF (reference sequence). The V gene lost 0 bases and the J gene lost 9 bases, with 18 bases spanning the gap. The CDR3 nucleotides are TGTGCCACCAGCAGAGATGGGCAGGGATATAGTGGTGAGCAGTTCTTC. It is translated as CATSRDGQGYSGEQFF.

Of note for this clonotype: As the CDR3 is not closed by the conserved phenylalanine or tryptophan, this likely results from a read error. The CDR3 reads CASSLVAGGWGNEQFL. The CDR3, as DNA: TGTGCCAGCAGCTTGGTTGCGGGAGGTTGGGGCAATGAGCAGTTCTTA. This chain uses TRBV7-2 with TRBJ2-1, with 8 positions matching TRBD2. This CDR3 is built from 16 residues. Germline V gene sequence: CDR1 SGHTA, CDR2 FQGNSA. Trimming cost V 3 bases and J 6 bases; bases outside gene matches: 10.

This clonotype appeared many times. The chain recombines TRBV24-1 with TRBJ2-1, with TRBD2 as a possible D gene (5 bases). CDR1 is KGHDR and CDR2 is SFDVKD in the germline V gene. V lost 2 bases and J lost 6, with 10 bases in between. The CDR3 sequence is 14 residues long. The CDR3 sequence is CATSDSGNLNEQFF. CDR3 coding DNA: TGTGCCACCAGTGATTCGGGGAATCTCAATGAGCAGTTCTTC.

On this clonotype: This may stem from a read error, because a much larger clone lies one nucleotide away. The gene calls are TRBV20-1 and TRBJ2-4; possible D gene TRBD1, 6 bases. Germline loops: CDR1 DFQATT, CDR2 SNEGSKA (reference sequence). The CDR3 contains 13 residues. Written as DNA, the CDR3 is TGCGGTGCTAGAGACAGGGCCAAAAACATTCAGTACTTC. It specifies CGARDRAKNIQYF.

Regarding this clonotype: A single base separates this from a much larger clone, so it may be a read error. This CDR3 is CSGMTANEQFF. Here the CDR3 DNA reads TGCAGCGGTATGACTGCGAATGAGCAGTTCTTC. This chain joins TRBV29-1 and TRBJ2-1; no clear D gene. The CDR3 loop spans 11 amino acids. Trimming removed 7 bases at V and 7 bases at J, with 11 bases between. Germline CDR1 is SQVTM and CDR2 is ANQGSEA.

This clonotype appeared a few times. The J gene is TRBJ2-1, the V gene TRBV7-2; 8 nucleotides line up with TRBD1. CDR1 and CDR2 (germline): SGHTA, FQGNSA. The trim removed 2 bases at V and 3 bases at J, leaving 15 bases unmatched. The CDR3 runs 19 residues. This CDR3 reads CASSLFLWNPGQGYNEQFF. CDR3 bases: TGTGCCAGCAGCTTATTTCTTTGGAACCCAGGACAGGGCTACAATGAGCAGTTCTTC.

This clonotype was counted at least ten times. The chain combines TRBV27 with TRBJ1-1, with no clear D. V was clipped by 7 bases and J by 1 base, with 7 bases between them. Germline loops: CDR1 MNHEY, CDR2 SMNVEV (reference sequence). The CDR3 spans 12 residues. The CDR3 is CASKGPNTEAFF. As DNA, the CDR3 is TGTGCCAGCAAGGGTCCGAACACTGAAGCTTTCTTT.

This clonotype was recorded many times. The chain couples TRBV20-1 to TRBJ2-4; 8 bases line up with TRBD2. J was trimmed by 1 base and V by 7 bases; bases with no gene match: 9. The CDR3 runs 15 residues. Germline CDR1 and CDR2: DFQATT and SNEGSKA (reference sequence). The CDR3 bases are TGCAGTGTCCCTAGGACTAGCCTGGCCAAAAACATTCAGTACTTC. This encodes CSVPRTSLAKNIQYF.

This clonotype appeared many times. V and J are TRBV28 and TRBJ2-1; 7 bases fit TRBD2. The CDR3 is 16 residues long. The V gene end was trimmed by 7 bases and the J gene end by 2 bases; junction bases not matched to a gene: 11. The V gene's germline CDR1 is MDHEN and CDR2 SYDVKM. The CDR3 nucleotides read TGTGCCAGCACTGGCGGCGGGAGAGGCCCCTACAATGAGCAGTTCTTC. Its protein is CASTGGGRGPYNEQFF.

This clonotype has a count of ten or more. This chain uses TRBV7-2 with TRBJ1-4; D unclear. Germline V gene lookup returns CDR1 SGHTA and CDR2 FQGNSA. V lost 2 bases and J lost 1, with 5 bases in between. The CDR3 is 14 residues long. The chain's CDR3 is CASSLLGTNEKLFF. CDR3 in DNA: TGTGCCAGCAGCTTACTGGGAACTAATGAAAAACTGTTTTTT.

At least ten counts were recorded for this clonotype. The chain has TRBV20-1 and TRBJ1-1, with TRBD1 matching 7 bases. V lost 6 bases to trimming and J lost 10 bases; unmatched junction nucleotides: 11. The CDR3 extends over 12 amino acids. CDR1 DFQATT and CDR2 SNEGSKA come from the germline V gene (reference sequence). CDR3 nucleotide sequence: TGCAGTGCGCTGCAGGGGGTCCAGGGAGCTTTCTTT. It is translated as CSALQGVQGAFF.

This clonotype was detected ten times or more. The chain recombines TRBV27 with TRBJ2-1, with D tentatively TRBD2 (5 bases). Germline-derived CDR1 and CDR2 are MNHEY and SMNVEV (reference sequence). Trimming pared 6 bases from V and 5 bases from J, leaving 11 bases between. The CDR3 spans 13 residues. Written as DNA, the CDR3 is TGTGCCAGCAGCCGACTACTCGACAATGAGCAGTTCTTC. Translated, it gives CASSRLLDNEQFF.

Comment on this clonotype: A read error may explain this, as a much larger clone is one base away. The chain links TRBV29-1 to TRBJ2-7; D is perhaps TRBD1 (6 bases). The germline V gene has CDR1 SQVTM and CDR2 ANQGSEA. The CDR3 sequence is 11 residues long. CDR3 DNA: TGCAGCGTCTTGGACAGCTACGAGCAGAACTTC. Its translation is CSVLDSYEQNF.

To note about this clonotype: One base away lies a much larger clone, so this may be a sequencing read error. The CDR3 sequence: CAISLEYQETQYF. The CDR3 nucleotides are TGCGCCATCAGCTTGGAATACCAAGAGACCCAGTACTTC. This chain uses TRBV5-1 with TRBJ2-5; D is ambiguous. Germline CDR1 SGHRS, CDR2 YFSETQ. This CDR3 has 13 residues. Drawing the rest from reference TRBV5-1 and TRBJ2-5, the complete variable domain is KAGVTQTPRYLIKTRGQQVTLSCSPISGHRSVSWYQQTPGQGLQFLFEYFSETQRNKGNFPGRFSGRQFSNSRSEMNVSTLELGDSALYLCAISLEYQETQYFGPGTRLLVL.